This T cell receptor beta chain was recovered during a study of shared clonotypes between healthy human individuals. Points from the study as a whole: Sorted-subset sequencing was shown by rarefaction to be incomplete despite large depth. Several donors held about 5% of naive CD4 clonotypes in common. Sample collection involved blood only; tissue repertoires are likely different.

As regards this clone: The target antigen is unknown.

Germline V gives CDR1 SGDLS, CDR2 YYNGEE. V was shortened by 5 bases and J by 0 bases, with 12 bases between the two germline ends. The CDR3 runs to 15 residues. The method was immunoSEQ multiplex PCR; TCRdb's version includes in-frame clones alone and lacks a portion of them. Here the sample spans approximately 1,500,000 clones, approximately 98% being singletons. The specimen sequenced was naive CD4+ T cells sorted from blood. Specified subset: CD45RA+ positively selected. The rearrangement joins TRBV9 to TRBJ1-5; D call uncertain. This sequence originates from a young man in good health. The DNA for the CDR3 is TGTGCCAGCAGTCGGTCAACCGATAGCAATCAGCCCCAGCATTTT. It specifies CASSRSTDSNQPQHF.